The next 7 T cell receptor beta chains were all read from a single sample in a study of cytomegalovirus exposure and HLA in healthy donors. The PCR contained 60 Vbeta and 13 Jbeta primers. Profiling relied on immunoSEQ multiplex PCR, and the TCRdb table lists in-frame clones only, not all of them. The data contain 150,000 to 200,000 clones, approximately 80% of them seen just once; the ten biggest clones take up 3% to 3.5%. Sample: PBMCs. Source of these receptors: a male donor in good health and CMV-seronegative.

CDR3 sequence reads: CVRSLISGRETGELFF. The CDR3 DNA reads TGTGTCAGAAGCTTAATTAGCGGGAGGGAGACCGGGGAGCTGTTTTTT. J is TRBJ2-2 and V is TRBV7-5; TRBD2 is taken as the D call from the table, unchecked against the DNA. TRBV7-5 is described as a pseudogene. The CDR3 covers 16 residues.

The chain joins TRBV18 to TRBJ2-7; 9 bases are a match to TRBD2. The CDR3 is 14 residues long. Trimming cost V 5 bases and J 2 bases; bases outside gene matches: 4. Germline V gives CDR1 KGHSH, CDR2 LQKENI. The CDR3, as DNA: TGTGCCAGCTCATTCCTAGCGGGAACCTACGAGCAGTACTTC. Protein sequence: CASSFLAGTYEQYF.

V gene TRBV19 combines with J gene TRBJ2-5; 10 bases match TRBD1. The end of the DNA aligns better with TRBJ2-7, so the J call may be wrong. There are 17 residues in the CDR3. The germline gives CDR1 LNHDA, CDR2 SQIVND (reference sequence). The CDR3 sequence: CASSKMGRQGASYEQYF. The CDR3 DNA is TGTGCCAGTAGTAAAATGGGGAGACAGGGGGCTTCCTACGAGCAGTACTTC.

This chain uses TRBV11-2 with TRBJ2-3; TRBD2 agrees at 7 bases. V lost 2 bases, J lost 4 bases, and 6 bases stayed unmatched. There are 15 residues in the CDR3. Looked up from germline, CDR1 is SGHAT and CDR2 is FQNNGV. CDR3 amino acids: CASSLLMRGSDTQYF. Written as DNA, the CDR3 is TGTGCCAGCAGCTTATTAATGCGGGGGTCAGATACGCAGTATTTT.

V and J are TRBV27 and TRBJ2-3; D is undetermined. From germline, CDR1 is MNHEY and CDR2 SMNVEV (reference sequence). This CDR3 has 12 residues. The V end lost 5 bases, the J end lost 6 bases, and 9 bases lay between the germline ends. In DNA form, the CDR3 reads TGTGCCAGCAGTCCCTCTCAGGATACGCAGTATTTT. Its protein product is CASSPSQDTQYF.

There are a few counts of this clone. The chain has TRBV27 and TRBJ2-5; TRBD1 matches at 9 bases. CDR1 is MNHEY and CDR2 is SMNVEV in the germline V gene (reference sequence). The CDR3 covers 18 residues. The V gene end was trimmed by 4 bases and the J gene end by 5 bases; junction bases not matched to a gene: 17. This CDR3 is CASSWGVKPQGARETQYF. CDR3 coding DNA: TGTGCCAGCAGTTGGGGGGTTAAGCCACAGGGGGCAAGGGAGACCCAGTACTTC.

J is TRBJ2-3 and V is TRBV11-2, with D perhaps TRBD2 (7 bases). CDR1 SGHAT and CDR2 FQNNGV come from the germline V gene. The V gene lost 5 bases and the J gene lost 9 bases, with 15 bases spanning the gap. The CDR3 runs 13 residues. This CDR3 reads CASSQGGVTTQYF. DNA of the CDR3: TGTGCCAGCAGCCAAGGGGGGGTCACCACGCAGTATTTT.